These T cell receptor beta chains were read from a single sample in a study of radiotherapy plus CTLA-4 blockade in lung cancer. TCRdb's copy holds only in-frame clones and misses some; the assay was immunoSEQ multiplex PCR. Among 80,000 or so clones listed, over 70% were seen once. The source material was peripheral blood, sampled from a patient treated with radiotherapy plus ipilimumab. The receptors derive from a human donor with non-small cell lung cancer whose response to radiotherapy plus ipilimumab could not be evaluated. Some clones in this sample may be carry-over from other donors' samples. Each CDR3 is given with its conserved first and last residue. A D gene is named only where the DNA matches it firmly. Rows give clone size only sometimes, using once, few, many, or a class for an expanded clone.

j_gene	abundance	d_gene	v_gene	CDR3aa	CDR3nt
TRBJ2-3	few	TRBD2	TRBV5-6	CASSLGLLAGAPDTQYF	TGTGCCAGCAGCTTGGGCCTACTAGCGGGGGCCCCGGATACGCAGTATTTT
TRBJ2-3	few	.	TRBV4-1	CASSQPAMITDTQYF	TGCGCCAGCAGCCAGCCCGCTATGATCACAGATACGCAGTATTTT
TRBJ2-1	.	.	TRBV5-1	CASSFVSNEQFF	TGCGCCAGCAGCTTTGTCAGCAATGAGCAGTTCTTC
TRBJ2-5	.	TRBD2	TRBV7-9	CASSLGLASETQYF	TGTGCCAGCAGCTTAGGACTAGCGTCAGAGACCCAGTACTTC
TRBJ2-3	.	.	TRBV19	CASRPNRRGTDTQYF	TGTGCCAGTAGACCAAACAGGAGGGGCACAGATACGCAGTATTTT
TRBJ2-7	.	TRBD1	TRBV28	CASSLEGQGLYEQYF	TGTGCCAGCAGTTTAGAGGGACAGGGCCTCTACGAGCAGTACTTC
TRBJ2-3	.	TRBD1	TRBV2	CASSAGQATWGDTQYF	TGTGCCAGCAGTGCCGGACAGGCCACCTGGGGAGATACGCAGTATTTT
TRBJ2-3	.	TRBD1	TRBV5-1	CASNTGVNTDTQYF	TGCGCCAGTAATACAGGGGTTAACACAGATACGCAGTATTTT
TRBJ2-3	.	.	TRBV7-7	CASSRDLGGTQYF	TGTGCTAGCAGCCGGGACCTCGGGGGTACGCAGTATTTT
TRBJ1-5	.	TRBD1	TRBV6-5	CASSRTGVDQPQHF	TGTGCCAGCAGTCGAACAGGGGTGGATCAGCCCCAGCATTTT
TRBJ1-1	.	.	TRBV11-3	CASSLDNVGAFF	TGTGCCAGCAGCTTAGATAACGTGGGCGCTTTCTTT
TRBJ2-3	.	TRBD2	TRBV10-3	CAIEPSGGGDTQYF	TGTGCCATCGAACCTAGCGGGGGAGGGGATACGCAGTATTTT
TRBJ1-5	.	.	TRBV6-6	CASSYSRSNQPQHF	TGTGCCAGCAGTTACTCTCGTAGCAATCAGCCCCAGCATTTT
TRBJ1-3	few	.	TRBV6-5	CATNPVGPSGNTIYF	TGTGCCACCAACCCCGTGGGGCCCTCTGGAAACACCATATATTTT
TRBJ1-1	once	TRBD1	TRBV19	CASSINRGPNTEAFF	TGTGCCAGTAGTATTAACAGGGGCCCGAACACTGAAGCTTTCTTT
TRBJ2-5	.	TRBD2	TRBV5-1	CASSLVSGGGETQYF	TGCGCCAGCAGCTTGGTTTCTGGGGGGGGAGAGACCCAGTACTTC
TRBJ2-7	.	TRBD2	TRBV6-5	CASTGRELPYEQYF	TGTGCCAGCACAGGGCGGGAGCTCCCCTACGAGCAGTACTTC
TRBJ1-6	.	.	TRBV19	CASTLAGIMNSPLHF	TGTGCCAGTACCCTAGCGGGGATTATGAATTCACCCCTCCACTTT
TRBJ2-2	.	TRBD1	TRBV7-9	CASSGRQGSRRTGELFF	TGTGCCAGCAGCGGACGACAGGGCTCTAGGCGAACCGGGGAGCTGTTTTTT
TRBJ1-4	.	.	TRBV5-5	CASSFLGGTNEKLFF	TGTGCCAGCAGCTTTCTCGGGGGAACTAATGAAAAACTGTTTTTT
TRBJ1-1	.	TRBD1	TRBV28	CASHMVGRGLSVGREAFF	TGTGCCAGCCATATGGTGGGCAGGGGGTTGTCAGTCGGGCGTGAAGCTTTCTTT
TRBJ2-7	once	.	TRBV12-2	CASRLDDPSSYEQYF	TGTGCAAGTCGCTTAGACGACCCCTCTAGCTACGAGCAGTACTTC
TRBJ2-3	.	.	TRBV30	CAWSVRSPPGQYF	TGTGCCTGGAGTGTACGTTCCCCCCCGGGGCAGTATTTT
TRBJ2-3	few	.	TRBV19	CASAIGLSTDTQYF	TGTGCCAGTGCAATTGGACTAAGCACAGATACGCAGTATTTT
TRBJ1-2	.	.	TRBV6-4	CASRRESPVGGLWDGYTF	TGTGCCAGCAGGCGAGAGAGTCCCGTGGGGGGACTCTGGGATGGCTACACCTTC
TRBJ2-2	.	TRBD2	TRBV9	CASSVAADGRARDTGELFF	TGTGCCAGCAGCGTAGCTGCCGACGGGAGGGCCCGAGACACCGGGGAGCTGTTTTTT
TRBJ2-7	.	TRBD2	TRBV7-6	CASSLLSGETYEQYF	TGTGCCAGCAGCCTACTTAGCGGGGAGACCTACGAGCAGTACTTC
TRBJ2-2	few	.	TRBV5-4	CASSLAQSGELFF	TGTGCCAGCAGCTTGGCACAGTCAGGGGAGCTGTTTTTT
TRBJ1-5	once	.	TRBV19	CASSSQGQGVQPQHF	TGTGCCAGTAGTTCCCAGGGGCAGGGCGTACAGCCCCAGCATTTT
TRBJ1-6	.	TRBD1	TRBV2	CASRARGSTNSPLHF	TGTGCCAGCAGGGCCAGGGGGTCCACGAATTCACCCCTCCACTTT
TRBJ1-5	few	.	TRBV6-5	CASSYPGDSNQPQHF	TGTGCCAGCAGTTACCCCGGGGATAGCAATCAGCCCCAGCATTTT
TRBJ1-1	.	.	TRBV5-6	CASSLWPDSMNTEAFF	TGTGCCAGCAGCTTGTGGCCTGACAGCATGAACACTGAAGCTTTCTTT
TRBJ2-7	.	TRBD1	TRBV7-8	CASRNGQGEAYEQYF	TGTGCCAGCAGGAATGGACAGGGGGAAGCCTACGAGCAGTACTTC
TRBJ2-3	once	.	TRBV7-2	CASSFSGQDTQYF	TGTGCCAGCAGCTTCTCAGGTCAGGATACGCAGTATTTT
TRBJ1-6	.	TRBD1	TRBV4-1	CASSPHTADRVGNSPLHF	TGCGCCAGCAGCCCCCACACCGCGGACAGGGTGGGTAATTCACCCCTCCACTTT
TRBJ2-7	.	.	TRBV28	CASSLLGRTAYEQYF	TGTGCCAGCAGTTTATTGGGCAGAACGGCCTACGAGCAGTACTTC
TRBJ2-7	.	.	TRBV7-2	CASSLERSYEQYF	TGTGCCAGCAGCTTAGAACGGTCCTACGAGCAGTACTTC
TRBJ1-5	once	.	TRBV6-1	CASSEARQNSNQPQHF	TGTGCCAGCAGTGAAGCGAGGCAGAATAGCAATCAGCCCCAGCATTTT
TRBJ2-5	.	TRBD1	TRBV11-3	CASSLQGDETQYF	TGTGCCAGCAGCTTGCAGGGGGACGAGACCCAGTACTTC
TRBJ2-3	.	.	TRBV27	CASSTREGQVTDTQYF	TGTGCCAGCAGTACCCGCGAGGGACAAGTGACAGATACGCAGTATTTT
TRBJ1-1	.	TRBD1	TRBV5-1	CASRRDRDTEAFF	TGCGCCAGCAGGCGGGACAGGGACACTGAAGCTTTCTTT
TRBJ2-1	.	.	TRBV4-2	CASSRSGGGHQYNEQFF	TGTGCCAGCAGCCGTTCCGGTGGGGGACACCAATACAATGAGCAGTTCTTC
TRBJ2-3	.	TRBD2	TRBV27	CASSFGRGVPDTQYF	TGTGCCAGCAGTTTCGGACGGGGGGTTCCAGATACGCAGTATTTT
TRBJ2-1	.	.	TRBV5-1	CASSLDASSYNEQFF	TGCGCCAGCAGCTTGGATGCCAGCTCCTACAATGAGCAGTTCTTC
TRBJ1-3	.	TRBD1	TRBV27	CASSLVPGTGAAIYF	TGTGCCAGCAGTTTAGTCCCCGGGACAGGGGCCGCCATATATTTT
TRBJ1-4	.	.	TRBV5-6	CASSHSGYNEKLFF	TGTGCCAGCAGCCACAGTGGGTATAATGAAAAACTGTTTTTT
TRBJ1-3	few	.	TRBV10-3	CAISETGESGNTIYF	TGTGCCATCAGTGAGACAGGCGAATCTGGAAACACCATATATTTT
TRBJ1-3	.	.	TRBV6-8	CASSLIGPGNTIYF	TGTGCCAGCAGTCTCATAGGCCCGGGGAACACCATATATTTT
TRBJ1-4	.	.	TRBV30	CAWSPGMDEKLFF	TGTGCCTGGAGTCCAGGCATGGATGAAAAACTGTTTTTT